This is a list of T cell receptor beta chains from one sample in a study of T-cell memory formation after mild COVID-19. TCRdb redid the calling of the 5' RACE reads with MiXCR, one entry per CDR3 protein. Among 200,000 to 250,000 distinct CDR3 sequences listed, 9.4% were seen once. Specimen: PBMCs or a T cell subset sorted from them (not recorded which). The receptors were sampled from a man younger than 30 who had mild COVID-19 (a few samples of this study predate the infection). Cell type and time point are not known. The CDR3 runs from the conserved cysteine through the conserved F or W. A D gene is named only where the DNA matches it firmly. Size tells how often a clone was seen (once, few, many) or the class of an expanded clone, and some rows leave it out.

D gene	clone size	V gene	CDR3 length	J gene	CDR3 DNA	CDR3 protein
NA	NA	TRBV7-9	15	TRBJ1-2	TGTGCCAGCAGCTTGACCAGGGGAGCGGCTGATGGCTACACCTTC	CASSLTRGAADGYTF
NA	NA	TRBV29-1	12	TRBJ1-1	TGCAGCGTGGGGGGAGGGTCCACTGAAGCTTTCTTT	CSVGGGSTEAFF
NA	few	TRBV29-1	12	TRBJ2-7	TGCAGCGTTCTGGGCAGTAGCTACGAGCAGTACTTC	CSVLGSSYEQYF
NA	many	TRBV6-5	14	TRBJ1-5	TGTGCCAGCAGTTACTCGGGTAAAGGCCAGCCCCAGCATTTT	CASSYSGKGQPQHF
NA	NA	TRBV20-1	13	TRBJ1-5	TGCAGTGGGGGTCGGATTAGCAATCAGCCCCAGCATTTT	CSGGRISNQPQHF
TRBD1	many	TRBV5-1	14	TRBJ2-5	TGCGCCAGCAGCGGCGGGACAGGACAAGAGACCCAGTACTTC	CASSGGTGQETQYF
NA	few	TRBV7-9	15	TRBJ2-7	TGTGCCAGCAGCTTGAGTGGGACGCCGGCCTACGAGCAGTACTTC	CASSLSGTPAYEQYF
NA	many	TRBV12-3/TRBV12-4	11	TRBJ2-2	TGTGCCAGTCGAGGGGCCGGGGAGCTGTTTTTT	CASRGAGELFF
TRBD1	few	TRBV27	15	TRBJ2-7	TGTGCCAGCAGCCCGTTTAGGACAGGGCCCTACGAGCAGTACTTC	CASSPFRTGPYEQYF
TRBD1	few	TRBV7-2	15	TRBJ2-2	TGTGCCAGCAGCTCGGGACAGGCCTACACCGGGGAGCTGTTTTTT	CASSSGQAYTGELFF
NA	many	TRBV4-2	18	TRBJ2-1	TGTGCCAGCAGCCAAGAGCCCGACGGCGGGCCGTCCTACAATGAGCAGTTCTTC	CASSQEPDGGPSYNEQFF
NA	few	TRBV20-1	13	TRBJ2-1	TGCAGTGCTGTAACGGGGGGCCTCAATGAGCAGTTCTTC	CSAVTGGLNEQFF
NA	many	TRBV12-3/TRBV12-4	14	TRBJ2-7	TGTGCCAGCAGTTTGGGGGGCATCTCCTACGAGCAGTACTTC	CASSLGGISYEQYF
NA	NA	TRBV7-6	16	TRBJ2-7	TGTGCCAGCAGCTTAGCGCGTGGCGGATTATCCTACGAGCAGTACTTC	CASSLARGGLSYEQYF
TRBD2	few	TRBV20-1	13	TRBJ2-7	TGCAGTACTAGCGGGGGGCCGATCTACGAGCAGTACTTC	CSTSGGPIYEQYF
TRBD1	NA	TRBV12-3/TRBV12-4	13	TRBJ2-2	TGTGCCAGCGGGGGACAGGGGTCCGGGGAGCTGTTTTTT	CASGGQGSGELFF
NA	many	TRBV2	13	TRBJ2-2	TGTGCCAGCAGTAGACAGTACACCGGGGAGCTGTTTTTT	CASSRQYTGELFF
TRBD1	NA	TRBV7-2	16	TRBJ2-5	TGTGCCAGCAGCTTAGCAGGGACAGGGGGCTGGGAGACCCAGTACTTC	CASSLAGTGGWETQYF
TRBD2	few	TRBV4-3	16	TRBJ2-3	TGCGCCAGCAGCCAAGTCTCTAGCGGACCCACAGATACGCAGTATTTT	CASSQVSSGPTDTQYF
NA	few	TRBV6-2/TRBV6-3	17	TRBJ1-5	TGTGCCAGCAGTTACCGTCGCGGGTCCCTTAGCAATCAGCCCCAGCATTTT	CASSYRRGSLSNQPQHF